The 15 T cell receptor beta chains given below trace back to one sample, sequenced in a study of CXCR3-negative and CXCR3-positive naive CD8 T cells. Each TRB cDNA library was prepared by 5' RACE (with UMI labels). TCRdb derives one entry per CDR3 protein from the 5' RACE reads, leaving out DNA. The clone table shows 150,000 or so distinct CDR3 sequences, with the ten largest holding about 0.28%. The study's findings and limits: Naive cells positive for CXCR3 carried more hydrophobic TRB CDR3s than CXCR3-negative ones.

Which antigens these TCRs recognize remains unknown. The sample consisted of naive CXCR3+ CD8+ T cells from blood. Subset of the sample: CD45RO-CCR7+CD27+CD95- naive CD8+ T cells expressing CXCR3 (TNR3+). All receptors derive from a human donor in good health. Some clones in this sample may be carry-over from other donors' samples.

The J gene is TRBJ2-2, the V gene TRBV11-2; TCRdb names TRBD1, which stays unverified in the absence of DNA. The CDR3 is 15 residues long. In germline, CDR1 is SGHAT, CDR2 FQNNGV. The CDR3 reads CASYAPGQGTGELFF.

CDR3 amino acids: CATSTTSGRAKNIQYF. The gene calls are TRBV15 and TRBJ2-4; without DNA, the TCRdb call of TRBD2 cannot be checked. The CDR3 has 16 residues. From germline, CDR1 is LNHNV and CDR2 YYDKDF (reference sequence).

The chain joins TRBV9 to TRBJ2-1; TCRdb picks TRBD1, but there is no DNA to check that call. Germline CDR1 reads SGDLS; CDR2 reads YYNGEE. This CDR3 spans 16 amino acids. CDR3 residues: CASSASGGGGYNEQFF.

The chain links TRBV28 to TRBJ1-3. Germline V gene data show CDR1 as MDHEN and CDR2 as SYDVKM. CDR3 length: 14 amino acids. CDR3 sequence reads: CASSKVPSGNTIYF.

The chain couples TRBV27 to TRBJ1-5; TCRdb's assignment of TRBD1 cannot be checked, as there is no DNA. The V gene's germline CDR1 is MNHEY and CDR2 SMNVEV (reference sequence). This CDR3 is 14 amino acids long. The CDR3 reads CASSLRGSNQPQHF.

This sequence joins TRBV4-1 and TRBJ2-3; there is no DNA to check the TCRdb D call of TRBD1. In germline, CDR1 is MGHRA, CDR2 YSYEKL. CDR3 length equals 16 residues. CDR3 sequence: CASSQLDGTGTDTQYF.

This chain connects TRBV6-1 to TRBJ2-1; TCRdb reports TRBD2, a call that lacks DNA to check it against. Germline V lookup: CDR1 MNHNS, CDR2 SASEGT. The CDR3 loop spans 15 amino acids. CDR3 loop: CASSDRDYSYNEQFF.

V and J are TRBV6-1 and TRBJ1-2; the TCRdb call, TRBD1, lacks DNA for checking. The CDR3 is made up of 16 amino acids. Germline assignment: CDR1 MNHNS and CDR2 SASEGT. This chain's CDR3 is CASSVLSAGAPSGYTF.

This chain uses TRBV6-6 with TRBJ2-1. The CDR3 contains 15 residues. Per germline, CDR1 MNHNY and CDR2 SVGAGI (reference sequence). CDR3 protein: CASSYSGSSYNEQFF.

CDR3 protein: CASSRMGENIQYF. The V gene is TRBV19, the J gene TRBJ2-4; TCRdb indicates TRBD1, and absent DNA this call remains unverified. The CDR3 is 13 residues long. In germline, CDR1 is LNHDA, CDR2 SQIVND (reference sequence).

The chain is built from TRBV29-1 and TRBJ1-3. The CDR3 length is 13 residues. Germline V gene lookup returns CDR1 SQVTM and CDR2 ANQGSEA. CDR3 protein: CSVVTGSGNTIYF. Combining the CDR3 with reference TRBV29-1 and TRBJ1-3 gives the whole variable domain SAVISQKPSRDICQRGTSLTIQCQVDSQVTMMFWYRQQPGQSLTLIATANQGSEATYESGFVIDKFPISRPNLTFSTLTVSNMSPEDSSIYLCSVVTGSGNTIYFGEGSWLTVV.

This rearrangement joins TRBV5-1 to TRBJ2-1; the D gene TCRdb calls, TRBD1, cannot be checked with no DNA. This CDR3 is built from 13 residues. CDR1 and CDR2 from the germline V gene are SGHRS and YFSETQ. The CDR3 sequence: CASKADSYNEQFF. The full variable domain, its missing parts supplied by reference TRBV5-1 and TRBJ2-1, is KAGVTQTPRYLIKTRGQQVTLSCSPISGHRSVSWYQQTPGQGLQFLFEYFSETQRNKGNFPGRFSGRQFSNSRSEMNVSTLELGDSALYLCASKADSYNEQFFGPGTRLTVL.

The chain links TRBV5-5 to TRBJ1-1; the TCRdb call, TRBD1, lacks DNA for checking. There are 15 residues in the CDR3. Germline loops: CDR1 SGHKS, CDR2 YYEKEE (reference sequence). CDR3 residues: CASSPFSGTNTEAFF.

V and J are TRBV24-1 and TRBJ2-5; the D call from TCRdb, TRBD1, cannot be confirmed without DNA. CDR3 length: 14 residues. CDR1 and CDR2 (germline): KGHDR, SFDVKD. CDR3 protein: CATSDPGFGETQYF.

The rearrangement links TRBV20-1 to TRBJ1-4; TCRdb proposes TRBD1, but this gene call is untestable without DNA. Germline V gives CDR1 DFQATT, CDR2 SNEGSKA (reference sequence). This CDR3 spans 16 amino acids. The CDR3 here is CSASFPGQGANEKLFF.